A selection of T cell receptor beta chains follows, all from one sample in a study of T cell changes during pregnancy in multiple sclerosis. TCRdb's table, derived via immunoSEQ multiplex PCR, lists solely in-frame clones and lacks some. The data contain 35,000 or so clones, 88% of them singletons. Sequenced material: CD4+ T cells from peripheral blood mononuclear cells, taken in the first trimester of pregnancy. These receptor sequences come from a female donor with multiple sclerosis, enrolled in a pregnancy study. Both conserved end residues are part of each CDR3. A D gene is named only where the DNA matches it firmly. The size of a clone is reported for some rows only, either as once, few or many, or as a class for expanded clones.

TRBV19,12,NA,NA,TRBJ1-5,TGTGCCAGTAGTATACAGTCTCAGCCCCAGCATTTT,CASSIQSQPQHF
TRBV10-1,15,NA,NA,TRBJ1-6,TGCGCCAGCAGCTCTGGGGGCAGGGCCTCGGCACCCCTCCACTTT,CASSSGGRASAPLHF
TRBV7-2,14,NA,NA,TRBJ1-2,TGTGCCAGCAGCTTTGGGCAGGGCCTCTATGGCTACACCTTC,CASSFGQGLYGYTF
TRBV7-8,13,NA,NA,TRBJ2-2,TGTGCCAGCAGCCAGGGTGTGGAACAAAAGCTGTTTTTT,CASSQGVEQKLFF
TRBV2,13,NA,TRBD1,TRBJ2-7,TGTGCCAGCAGGGGGACAGGGGGCTTCGAGCAGTACTTC,CASRGTGGFEQYF
TRBV5-8,15,NA,NA,TRBJ2-1,TGTGCCAGCAGCTTGGGCGGACATTCCTACAATGAGCAGTTCTTC,CASSLGGHSYNEQFF
TRBV28,16,NA,TRBD1,TRBJ1-2,TGTGCCAGCAGCCCCTGGTCGTGGACAGGTACCTATGGCTACACCTTC,CASSPWSWTGTYGYTF
TRBV10-1,14,NA,NA,TRBJ2-7,TGCGCCAGCAGTCTCACCTTCCCAGGGGACGAGCAGTACTTC,CASSLTFPGDEQYF
TRBV19,16,NA,NA,TRBJ2-2,TGTGCCAGTAGTATCCCTGCTGGCCCCAACACCGGGGAGCTGTTTTTT,CASSIPAGPNTGELFF
TRBV28,15,NA,NA,TRBJ2-7,TGTGCCAGCAGTTCCCCCGGGGGGCGGAATGTTTGGGAGTACTTC,CASSSPGGRNVWEYF
TRBV9,18,once,NA,TRBJ2-7,TGTGCCAGCAGCGTAGCTACCCCGGACTATTCTCTCTCCTACGAGCAGTACTTC,CASSVATPDYSLSYEQYF